The 26 T cell receptor beta chains reported below all come from one sample, sequenced in a study of liver allograft versus peripheral blood T cells. Study-wide background: Within transplanted livers, the T cell receptor repertoires were examined and compared against the repertoires present in the peripheral blood of liver transplant recipients.

TCRdb reprocessed the reads with MiXCR, giving one entry per CDR3 protein. Among under 110 distinct CDR3 sequences, around 20% were seen once, and the ten largest hold approximately 60%. These receptor sequences come from a human patient who had a liver transplant. Some T cells may originate from the graft donor.

The V call is TRBV6-1, the J call TRBJ2-6; D unresolved. CDR1 is MNHNS, CDR2 SASEGT, per germline. The V and J ends lost 5 bases and 5 bases respectively, with 7 bases between them. The CDR3 runs 13 residues. In DNA, the CDR3 is TGTGCCAGCAGTATTGACAGGGCCAACGTCCTGACTTTC. Translated: CASSIDRANVLTF.

This clonotype has more than one count but fewer than ten. The chain uses TRBV12-3 or TRBV12-4 and TRBJ2-2; 10 nucleotides agree with TRBD1. The CDR3 has 14 residues. J gave up 7 bases and V 7 bases, and 6 bases lay outside the gene matches. The CDR3 bases are TGTGCCAGCAAGAGACAGGGGGCCTACGGGGAGCTGTTTTTT. Protein: CASKRQGAYGELFF.

This clonotype ranks as hyperexpanded. The chain links TRBV6-1 to TRBJ2-2; 9 positions agree with TRBD1. The V gene end was trimmed by 7 bases and the J gene end by 2 bases; junction bases not matched to a gene: 5. Germline CDR1 and CDR2: MNHNS and SASEGT. CDR3 length: 15 residues. The CDR3 DNA is TGTGCCAGCACCGACAGGGGGAGAAACACCGGGGAGCTGTTTTTT. Protein sequence: CASTDRGRNTGELFF.

The rearrangement joins TRBV30 to TRBJ1-2, with D perhaps matching TRBD1 (5 bases). This CDR3 has 15 residues. Germline lookup yields CDR1 GTSNPN and CDR2 SVGIG (reference sequence). Trimming removed 5 bases at V and 0 bases at J, with 16 bases between. CDR3 amino acids: CAWYDSTTANYGYTF. In DNA form, the CDR3 reads TGTGCCTGGTACGACAGTACTACAGCTAACTATGGCTACACCTTC.

The chain is built from TRBV20-1 and TRBJ2-7; 9 bases line up with TRBD2. Germline CDR1 DFQATT, CDR2 SNEGSKA (reference sequence). The CDR3 runs to 14 residues. The junction had 9 bases not matched to a gene; V was cut back by 6 bases and J by 3 bases. The CDR3 sequence is CSARGLAGYYEQYF. In nucleotides, the CDR3 is TGCAGTGCCCGAGGCCTAGCGGGATACTACGAGCAGTACTTC.

This clonotype is large within its sample. V gene TRBV5-4 combines with J gene TRBJ2-3; D may be TRBD2 (5 bases). The CDR3 contains 14 residues. In germline, CDR1 is SGHNT, CDR2 YYREEE (reference sequence). Trimming removed 1 base from V and 6 bases from J, with 12 bases in between. CDR3 coding DNA: TGTGCCAGCAGCTTGCTTAGCGCGGAGGATACGCAGTATTTT. Protein sequence: CASSLLSAEDTQYF.

By proportion, this clonotype is large. The CDR3 nucleotides are TGTGCCAGTAGTATAGCCTCAGGGATAGAGACCCAGTACTTC. Protein: CASSIASGIETQYF. The V call is TRBV19, the J call TRBJ2-5, with TRBD1 as a possible D gene (5 bases). Trimming took off 1 base at V and 4 bases at J, with 10 bases between the two ends. CDR1 is LNHDA and CDR2 is SQIVND in the germline V gene (reference sequence). The CDR3 length is 14 residues.

Judged by abundance, this clonotype is large. The rearrangement links TRBV11-2 to TRBJ1-1; tentative D call: TRBD1 (6 bases). V was cut by 3 bases and J by 4 bases, with 18 bases left in between. The CDR3 covers 16 residues. CDR1 SGHAT and CDR2 FQNNGV come from the germline V gene. CDR3 amino acids: CASSLQAGGLGTEAFF. CDR3 nucleotides: TGTGCCAGCAGCTTGCAGGCGGGGGGCTTGGGCACTGAAGCTTTCTTT. Based on the CDR3 plus reference TRBV11-2 and TRBJ1-1, the full variable domain is EAGVAQSPRYKIIEKRQSVAFWCNPISGHATLYWYQQILGQGPKLLIQFQNNGVVDDSQLPKDRFSAERLKGVDSTLKIQPAKLEDSAVYLCASSLQAGGLGTEAFFGQGTRLTVV.

This clonotype is hyperexpanded. V gene TRBV19 combines with J gene TRBJ1-1, with 11 bases lining up with TRBD1. CDR1 is LNHDA and CDR2 is SQIVND in the germline V gene (reference sequence). The CDR3 runs to 16 residues. The V gene end was trimmed by 6 bases and the J gene end by 3 bases; junction bases not matched to a gene: 9. The CDR3 is CASRFRTGGRYTEAFF. CDR3 coding DNA: TGTGCCAGTAGATTCAGGACAGGGGGCCGGTACACTGAAGCTTTCTTT.

V gene TRBV27 combines with J gene TRBJ1-5; the D is unclear. Trimming stripped 2 bases from V and 6 bases from J, with 8 bases between. CDR3 length equals 13 residues. Germline CDR1 and CDR2: MNHEY and SMNVEV (reference sequence). Here the CDR3 reads CASSLTYGQPQHF. The DNA for the CDR3 is TGTGCCAGCAGTTTAACTTATGGTCAGCCCCAGCATTTT.

This clonotype is judged large. The rearrangement uses TRBV6-1 and TRBJ1-3; no definite D call. Trimming cost V 4 bases and J 3 bases, with 4 bases left between them. Germline V lookup: CDR1 MNHNS, CDR2 SASEGT. The CDR3 is made up of 12 amino acids. CDR3 nucleotides: TGTGCCAGCAGTGCAGGTGGAAACACCATATATTTT. This gives the protein CASSAGGNTIYF.

This clonotype counts as hyperexpanded. J is TRBJ1-2 and V is TRBV29-1; 9 bases align to TRBD1. The trim removed 7 bases at V and 0 bases at J, leaving 0 bases unmatched. The CDR3 loop spans 12 amino acids. Germline V CDR1 and CDR2: SQVTM, ANQGSEA. The CDR3: CSGQGANYGYTF. The CDR3 DNA is TGCAGCGGACAGGGGGCTAACTATGGCTACACCTTC.

In its sample, this clonotype is large. The gene calls are TRBV19 and TRBJ2-3; 11 positions agree with TRBD1. The CDR3 runs 15 residues. V lost 6 bases, J lost 2 bases, and 4 bases stayed unmatched. Germline loops: CDR1 LNHDA, CDR2 SQIVND (reference sequence). In nucleotides, the CDR3 is TGTGCCAGTAGCAGTGGACAGGGGGCCACAGATACGCAGTATTTT. Its protein product is CASSSGQGATDTQYF.

V gene TRBV20-1 combines with J gene TRBJ2-5; D remains unclear. The V end was cut by 2 bases, the J end by 3 bases, with 10 bases between. In germline, CDR1 is DFQATT, CDR2 SNEGSKA (reference sequence). The CDR3 runs 13 residues. The CDR3 bases are TGCAGTGCTAGACCCTACGGAGAAGAGACCCAGTACTTC. Translation: CSARPYGEETQYF.

By share of the sample, this clonotype is large. The rearrangement links TRBV19 to TRBJ2-1, with 13 bases identical to TRBD2. V was clipped by 6 bases and J by 13 bases; unmatched bases: 15. CDR1 is LNHDA and CDR2 is SQIVND in the germline V gene (reference sequence). CDR3 length equals 16 residues. For the CDR3, the DNA is TGTGCCAGTAGCGATAGTCTGGGGCCGGGACTAGCGGGACAGTTCTTC. Amino acid sequence: CASSDSLGPGLAGQFF.

This clonotype is large. This chain joins TRBV5-6 and TRBJ2-5; 7 positions match TRBD2. With V trimmed by 3 bases and J by 4 bases, 9 bases remained unmatched. The CDR3 extends over 15 amino acids. Germline values: CDR1 SGHDT, CDR2 YYEEEE. CDR3 in DNA: TGTGCCAGCAGCTCTGGGGGAGGGTTGAGAGAGACCCAGTACTTC. Encoded protein: CASSSGGGLRETQYF.

This clonotype was counted between two and nine times. The chain combines TRBV6-1 with TRBJ2-2; D call uncertain. This CDR3 comprises 13 residues. Germline V gives CDR1 MNHNS, CDR2 SASEGT. V lost 2 bases, J lost 3 bases, and 4 bases lay in between. CDR3 DNA sequence: TGTGCCAGCAGTGAACGAGACACCGGGGAGCTGTTTTTT. Translating gives CASSERDTGELFF.

The genes are TRBV7-3 and TRBJ1-1; 8 bases match TRBD1. CDR1 and CDR2 (germline): SGHTA, FQGTGA. This CDR3 contains 13 residues. With V trimmed by 3 bases and J by 4 bases, 1 base remained unmatched. The CDR3 here is CASSFGQGTEAFF. As DNA, the CDR3 is TGTGCCAGCAGCTTTGGACAGGGCACTGAAGCTTTCTTT.

This sequence joins TRBV19 and TRBJ2-7; no firm D call. In germline, CDR1 is LNHDA, CDR2 SQIVND (reference sequence). The CDR3 is made up of 14 amino acids. Trimming removed 3 bases at V and 2 bases at J, with 11 bases between. CDR3: CASSIGQQAYEQYF. The CDR3 nucleotides are TGTGCCAGTAGTATTGGTCAGCAAGCCTACGAGCAGTACTTC.

In this sample, this clonotype turned up a few times. The rearrangement links TRBV18 to TRBJ1-1; D not resolved. V was pared by 1 base and J by 5 bases, with 8 bases between. Germline V gene data show CDR1 as KGHSH and CDR2 as LQKENI. The CDR3 totals 13 residues. CDR3 sequence (DNA): TGTGCCAGCTCACCACGCGATGGGACTGAAGCTTTCTTT. It translates to CASSPRDGTEAFF.

This chain uses TRBV27 with TRBJ2-6; D may be TRBD2 (5 bases). V dropped 6 bases and J dropped 5 bases, with 20 bases sitting between them. Germline CDR1 reads MNHEY; CDR2 reads SMNVEV (reference sequence). The CDR3 length is 17 residues. CDR3 amino acids: CASSTRTGSLWANVLTF. The DNA for the CDR3 is TGTGCCAGCAGCACGAGGACGGGGTCCTTATGGGCCAACGTCCTGACTTTC.

By share of the sample, this clonotype is hyperexpanded (1% or more). The rearrangement joins TRBV7-9 to TRBJ1-6; weak D call: TRBD1 (5 bases). The CDR3 consists of 15 residues. The germline CDR1 and CDR2 sequences are SEHNR and FQNEAQ (reference sequence). V lost 1 base, J lost 10 bases, and 14 bases lay in between. CDR3 coding DNA: TGTGCCAGCAGCTTAGGGGGACTAGGGTCCTCACCCCTCCACTTT. It yields the protein CASSLGGLGSSPLHF.

This clonotype is categorized as hyperexpanded. This sequence joins TRBV6-1 and TRBJ2-7; tentatively, D is TRBD2 (5 bases). V was trimmed by 7 bases and J by 4 bases, leaving 20 bases between them. Germline V lookup: CDR1 MNHNS, CDR2 SASEGT. This CDR3 is built from 15 residues. CDR3 sequence reads: CASMGDTLSHYEQYF. Here the CDR3 DNA reads TGTGCCAGCATGGGAGACACATTATCTCATTACGAGCAGTACTTC.

The chain links TRBV15 to TRBJ2-2; D might be TRBD2 (5 bases). CDR3 length: 12 residues. The germline V gene has CDR1 LNHNV and CDR2 YYDKDF (reference sequence). Deletions cut 8 bases from V and 1 base from J, with 5 bases between. The DNA of the CDR3 is TGTGCCACCGGGAGGAACACCGGGGAGCTGTTTTTT. Amino acids: CATGRNTGELFF.

The chain has TRBV19 and TRBJ2-3; 12 positions agree with TRBD2. This CDR3 has 16 amino acids. Per the germline V gene, CDR1 is LNHDA and CDR2 is SQIVND (reference sequence). The trim removed 6 bases at V and 5 bases at J, leaving 9 bases unmatched. The CDR3 spells CASRSSSGGAVDTQYF. The CDR3 DNA is TGTGCCAGTAGGTCATCTAGCGGGGGGGCAGTAGATACGCAGTATTTT.

Sample share makes this clonotype hyperexpanded. The genes are TRBV6-5 and TRBJ2-4; weak D call: TRBD1 (5 bases). Per germline, CDR1 MNHEY and CDR2 SVGAGI. V was trimmed by 7 bases and J by 5 bases, leaving 12 bases between them. CDR3 size: 13 residues. CDR3 bases: TGTGCCAGCACCCCGGACAACCAAAACATTCAGTACTTC. It codes for CASTPDNQNIQYF.